This T cell receptor (beta chain) was recovered during a study of blood T cell repertoires in COVID-19. For the study at large: Sources were T cells, B-cell-depleted T cells, or PBMCs; the material itself was cDNA or gDNA.

This clone occurred once. Individuals in the exposed group had encountered a COVID-19 case within 2 weeks preceding study entry. In the original workflow: The authors estimated nucleated cell counts from reference gene primer amplification. Generated by immunoSEQ multiplex PCR, the TCRdb table keeps only in-frame clones and is missing some. V and J calls and clone size are copied from that table; D and trimming were computed from the DNA. In the table there are hundreds of thousands of clones, 86% of which are singletons. There are 16 residues in the CDR3. V gave up 8 bases and J gave up 3 bases; unmatched junction bases: 12. Germline assignment: CDR1 SNHLY and CDR2 FYNNEI.

This TCR came from a woman under 40 who had been exposed to COVID-19. Sequenced material: PBMCs or T cells enriched from blood (not recorded which). The chain has TRBV2 and TRBJ2-2; 7 nucleotides align to TRBD1. As DNA, the CDR3 is TGTGCCAGCGCTAAGGGGGCCGGGACCCACACCGGGGAGCTGTTTTTT. Translating it yields CASAKGAGTHTGELFF.